This T cell receptor beta chain was captured by sequencing in a study of read filtering for tumor transcriptome and immune sequencing. About the research overall: After DNase treatment, RNA was made into whole-transcriptome libraries. Per sample, TCR-region reads ranged about 3.5 to 11 million by IR-seq, roughly 80 to 1,300 by RNA-seq.

This clonotype was picked up many times. This CDR3 has 16 amino acids. CDR1 is SGHTA, CDR2 FQGNSA, per germline. The V gene lost 3 bases and the J gene lost 0 bases, with 9 bases spanning the gap. This library used roughly 430 ng RNA and molecular barcoded adaptors spanning alpha/delta and beta/gamma chains. TCRdb processed the reads anew with MiXCR; each CDR3 protein has one entry. The sample lists more than 55,000 distinct CDR3 sequences; 20% to 25% were seen once. The chain combines TRBV7-2 with TRBJ1-6; D not certain. This receptor was taken from a donor over 35 with multiple myeloma. The specimen sequenced was a population of CD138-negative cells sorted from bone marrow. The CDR3 is CASSLSQRSYNSPLHF. For the CDR3, the DNA is TGTGCCAGCAGCTTGTCCCAACGCTCCTATAATTCACCCCTCCACTTT.